This note documents a single T cell receptor (beta chain) sequence. The protocol was immunoSEQ multiplex PCR, while the TCRdb copy is restricted to in-frame clones and leaves out a portion. The sample yields roughly 20,000 clones, about 80% seen once. CDR3 length: 13 residues. The trim removed 7 bases at V and 4 bases at J, leaving 2 bases unmatched. CDR1 is SGHDN and CDR2 is FVKESK in the germline V gene. These data originate in a study of somatic mutations in cytotoxic T cells in rheumatoid arthritis. The source material was CD8+ T cells sorted from blood. V gene TRBV14 combines with J gene TRBJ2-2; TRBD2 agrees at 8 bases. This TCR was recovered from an adult with rheumatoid arthritis. Written as DNA, the CDR3 is TGTGCCAGCACAGGGACTAGCACCGGGGAGCTGTTTTTT. Protein sequence: CASTGTSTGELFF.